Listed below are T cell receptor beta chains from one sample, sequenced in a study of control samples from healthy donors and cancer patients. Here immunoSEQ multiplex PCR was the method, and the copy in TCRdb shows in-frame clones only, minus some. The table has some 150,000 clones, less than 95% seen once. Source material: PBMCs. These TCRs come from a man between 60 and 75 years old with colorectal cancer. Each CDR3 is given with its conserved first and last residue. The D gene is left open where the match is weak. Rows may omit the clone size; those that give it use once, few, many or a size class.

clone_size: -
d_call: -
v_call: TRBV6-4
j_call: TRBJ1-1
cdr3_nt: TGTGCCAGCAGTGACTCCGGGGGAGTAGTGAACACTGAAGCTTTCTTT
cdr3_aa: CASSDSGGVVNTEAFF

clone_size: -
d_call: -
v_call: TRBV4-1
j_call: TRBJ2-4
cdr3_nt: TGCGCCAGCAGCCAAGCTTGGAGAGAGGAAAACATTCAGTACTTC
cdr3_aa: CASSQAWREENIQYF

clone_size: -
d_call: TRBD2
v_call: TRBV2
j_call: TRBJ2-5
cdr3_nt: TGTGCCAGCAGTTCCGGACTAGCGGGGGTTAGCGAGACCCAGTACTTC
cdr3_aa: CASSSGLAGVSETQYF

clone_size: -
d_call: -
v_call: TRBV6-2/TRBV6-3
j_call: TRBJ1-2
cdr3_nt: TGTGCCAGCAGTTACGGCAGGTACTATGGCTACACCTTC
cdr3_aa: CASSYGRYYGYTF

clone_size: -
d_call: TRBD2
v_call: TRBV11-2
j_call: TRBJ2-1
cdr3_nt: TGTGCCAGCAGCTTACTCTTTGCGGGGGGGACCTACAATGAGCAGTTCTTC
cdr3_aa: CASSLLFAGGTYNEQFF

clone_size: -
d_call: -
v_call: TRBV18
j_call: TRBJ1-5
cdr3_nt: TGTGCCAGCTCGGCGGGACGCAGCAATCAGCCCCAGCATTTT
cdr3_aa: CASSAGRSNQPQHF

clone_size: -
d_call: -
v_call: TRBV6-6
j_call: TRBJ2-3
cdr3_nt: TGTGCCAGCAACAGGGAAAACACAGATACGCAGTATTTT
cdr3_aa: CASNRENTDTQYF

clone_size: -
d_call: -
v_call: TRBV18
j_call: TRBJ1-1
cdr3_nt: TGTGCCAGCTCACGCGACAGCTATCTGAACACTGAAGCTTTCTTT
cdr3_aa: CASSRDSYLNTEAFF

clone_size: -
d_call: TRBD2
v_call: TRBV5-1
j_call: TRBJ2-1
cdr3_nt: TGCGCCAGCAGCGCACTGCCTAGCGGGGGAGAAAATGAGCAGTTCTTC
cdr3_aa: CASSALPSGGENEQFF

clone_size: -
d_call: TRBD1
v_call: TRBV19
j_call: TRBJ1-1
cdr3_nt: TGTGCCAGTAAGGGGGCAATGAACACTGAAGCTTTCTTT
cdr3_aa: CASKGAMNTEAFF

clone_size: -
d_call: TRBD1
v_call: TRBV6-1
j_call: TRBJ2-7
cdr3_nt: TGTGCCAGCAGTGAAGGAGGGACAGCTAGCTTCGAGCAGTACTTC
cdr3_aa: CASSEGGTASFEQYF

clone_size: many
d_call: TRBD2
v_call: TRBV5-1
j_call: TRBJ2-1
cdr3_nt: TGCGCCAGCAGCTCCGGACTAGCGGGGGGGCCGAGTGTGATCGATGAGCAGTTCTTC
cdr3_aa: CASSSGLAGGPSVIDEQFF

clone_size: -
d_call: TRBD1
v_call: TRBV9
j_call: TRBJ1-1
cdr3_nt: TGTGCCAGCAGCCCGGACAGGACGAACACTGAAGCTTTCTTT
cdr3_aa: CASSPDRTNTEAFF

clone_size: -
d_call: -
v_call: TRBV11-2
j_call: TRBJ1-1
cdr3_nt: TGTGCCAGCAGCTTAAGAGGGGGGGCTCCCGGGCCTGAAGCTTTCTTT
cdr3_aa: CASSLRGGAPGPEAFF

clone_size: -
d_call: -
v_call: TRBV7-9
j_call: TRBJ1-5
cdr3_nt: TGTGCCAGCAGTAAACAGGGTACTAGCAATCAGCCCCAGCATTTT
cdr3_aa: CASSKQGTSNQPQHF

clone_size: few
d_call: TRBD2
v_call: TRBV6-5
j_call: TRBJ2-3
cdr3_nt: TGTGCCAGCACAAGCGGGGGGGACACAGATACGCAGTATTTT
cdr3_aa: CASTSGGDTDTQYF

clone_size: -
d_call: -
v_call: TRBV6-5
j_call: TRBJ2-7
cdr3_nt: TGTGCCACCCAAAGGGGGGCAGTCAGCTCCTACGAGCAGTACTTC
cdr3_aa: CATQRGAVSSYEQYF

clone_size: -
d_call: -
v_call: TRBV18
j_call: TRBJ1-4
cdr3_nt: TGTGCCAGCTCACCACCGATTGGTTCTGGGACTAATGAAAAACTGTTTTTT
cdr3_aa: CASSPPIGSGTNEKLFF

clone_size: -
d_call: -
v_call: TRBV6-5
j_call: TRBJ1-2
cdr3_nt: TGTGCCGCCGGTGAGGGAACACAGGGATTGGGCTACACCTTC
cdr3_aa: CAAGEGTQGLGYTF

clone_size: -
d_call: -
v_call: TRBV3-1/TRBV3-2
j_call: TRBJ1-5
cdr3_nt: TGTGCCAGCAGCCAAGGGGAGGGGGCCCAGCATTTT
cdr3_aa: CASSQGEGAQHF

clone_size: -
d_call: -
v_call: TRBV5-1
j_call: TRBJ1-2
cdr3_nt: TGCGCCAGCAGCTTGACTACAGCTAACTATGGCTACACCTTC
cdr3_aa: CASSLTTANYGYTF

clone_size: -
d_call: -
v_call: TRBV6-4
j_call: TRBJ2-2
cdr3_nt: TGTGCCAGCAGGGGGATAAACACCGGGGAGCTGTTTTTT
cdr3_aa: CASRGINTGELFF

clone_size: -
d_call: TRBD2
v_call: TRBV12-3/TRBV12-4
j_call: TRBJ2-5
cdr3_nt: TGTGCCAGCACCCCTAGCGGTCGAGAGACCCAGTACTTC
cdr3_aa: CASTPSGRETQYF

clone_size: -
d_call: TRBD1
v_call: TRBV19
j_call: TRBJ2-5
cdr3_nt: TGTGCCAGTAGTTCCGGGGCAGGGGGTGGCTGGCAGGGCCAGTACTTC
cdr3_aa: CASSSGAGGGWQGQYF

clone_size: -
d_call: -
v_call: TRBV20-1
j_call: TRBJ2-1
cdr3_nt: TGCAGTGCCTCGGACAGTAATGAGCAGTTCTTC
cdr3_aa: CSASDSNEQFF

clone_size: once
d_call: TRBD1
v_call: TRBV30
j_call: TRBJ1-5
cdr3_nt: TGTGCCTGGGGTGTGGACAGGGGATATCAGCCCCAGCATTTT
cdr3_aa: CAWGVDRGYQPQHF

clone_size: -
d_call: -
v_call: TRBV12-3/TRBV12-4
j_call: TRBJ1-2
cdr3_nt: TGTGCCAGCAGTTTAGCGATTTCTGGCTACACCTTC
cdr3_aa: CASSLAISGYTF

clone_size: -
d_call: -
v_call: TRBV2
j_call: TRBJ2-5
cdr3_nt: TGTGCCAGCAGTGAGCTCCGGGAGACCCAGTACTTC
cdr3_aa: CASSELRETQYF

clone_size: -
d_call: -
v_call: TRBV2
j_call: TRBJ1-1
cdr3_nt: TGTGCCAGCACTCCACAGGGAATGAACACTGAAGCTTTCTTT
cdr3_aa: CASTPQGMNTEAFF

clone_size: -
d_call: TRBD1
v_call: TRBV24-1
j_call: TRBJ1-1
cdr3_nt: TGTGCCACCACCTCCCAGGGGGTCACTGAAGCTTTCTTT
cdr3_aa: CATTSQGVTEAFF

clone_size: -
d_call: -
v_call: TRBV6-4
j_call: TRBJ1-3
cdr3_nt: TGTGCCAGCACCCCTAAGGTGGTGTTGTCCCCGCGTCACTCTGGAAACACCATATATTTT
cdr3_aa: CASTPKVVLSPRHSGNTIYF

clone_size: -
d_call: TRBD1
v_call: TRBV6-1
j_call: TRBJ2-3
cdr3_nt: TGTGCCAGCAGTGAACGACAGGGAGGCACAGATACGCAGTATTTT
cdr3_aa: CASSERQGGTDTQYF

clone_size: -
d_call: -
v_call: TRBV12-3/TRBV12-4
j_call: TRBJ2-3
cdr3_nt: TGTGCCAGCAAGAAGCGAGATACGCAGTATTTT
cdr3_aa: CASKKRDTQYF

clone_size: -
d_call: -
v_call: TRBV24-1
j_call: TRBJ2-2
cdr3_nt: TGTGCCACCAGTGCGGGGGTTACCGGGGAGCTGTTTTTT
cdr3_aa: CATSAGVTGELFF

clone_size: -
d_call: -
v_call: TRBV3-1/TRBV3-2
j_call: TRBJ1-1
cdr3_nt: TGTGCCAGCAGCCAAGGCGGGGGCAGGAGGGGCACTGAAGCTTTCTTT
cdr3_aa: CASSQGGGRRGTEAFF

clone_size: -
d_call: -
v_call: TRBV5-1
j_call: TRBJ1-1
cdr3_nt: TGCGCCAGCAGCTCTCAGAACACTGAAGCTTTCTTT
cdr3_aa: CASSSQNTEAFF

clone_size: -
d_call: TRBD1
v_call: TRBV18
j_call: TRBJ2-5
cdr3_nt: TGTGCCAGCTCACCCCCGGGACAGCAAGAGACCCAGTACTTC
cdr3_aa: CASSPPGQQETQYF

clone_size: -
d_call: TRBD1
v_call: TRBV10-2
j_call: TRBJ1-1
cdr3_nt: TGCGCCAGCAGTGCGCAGGGGGGGACTGAAGCTTTCTTT
cdr3_aa: CASSAQGGTEAFF

clone_size: -
d_call: -
v_call: TRBV10-1
j_call: TRBJ2-3
cdr3_nt: TGCGCCAGCAGTCGGGGCACAGATACGCAGTATTTT
cdr3_aa: CASSRGTDTQYF

clone_size: -
d_call: TRBD2
v_call: TRBV6-6
j_call: TRBJ2-3
cdr3_nt: TGTGCCAGCAGTTCCGGGACTAACACAGATACGCAGTATTTT
cdr3_aa: CASSSGTNTDTQYF

clone_size: -
d_call: -
v_call: TRBV7-2
j_call: TRBJ1-2
cdr3_nt: TGTGCCAGCAGCTTAGGTCCGGCGGCCGTACGAGGCGGCTACACCTTC
cdr3_aa: CASSLGPAAVRGGYTF

clone_size: -
d_call: -
v_call: TRBV6-6
j_call: TRBJ1-2
cdr3_nt: TGTGCCAGCAGTTACGGGGGCTACACCTTC
cdr3_aa: CASSYGGYTF

clone_size: -
d_call: TRBD1
v_call: TRBV19
j_call: TRBJ1-1
cdr3_nt: TGTGCCAGTAGTATGGGACAGGGGGCCGTGAACACTGAAGCTTTCTTT
cdr3_aa: CASSMGQGAVNTEAFF

clone_size: -
d_call: -
v_call: TRBV6-5
j_call: TRBJ1-6
cdr3_nt: TGTGCCAGCAAGGACGGAAATTCACCCCTCCACTTT
cdr3_aa: CASKDGNSPLHF

clone_size: -
d_call: -
v_call: TRBV5-4
j_call: TRBJ2-3
cdr3_nt: TGTGCCAGCACCAATATGGGTCGTACCGGCACAGATACGCAGTATTTT
cdr3_aa: CASTNMGRTGTDTQYF

clone_size: -
d_call: -
v_call: TRBV27
j_call: TRBJ1-1
cdr3_nt: TGTGCCAGCAGTTTGAGGGGATGGAACACTGAAGCTTTCTTT
cdr3_aa: CASSLRGWNTEAFF

clone_size: -
d_call: -
v_call: TRBV6-1
j_call: TRBJ2-7
cdr3_nt: TGTGCCAGCAGTGAAGCGCCCTACGAGCAGTACTTC
cdr3_aa: CASSEAPYEQYF

clone_size: -
d_call: -
v_call: TRBV28
j_call: TRBJ1-4
cdr3_nt: TGTGCCAGCAGCTCGGGGGGCGCCAATGAAAAACTGTTTTTT
cdr3_aa: CASSSGGANEKLFF

clone_size: -
d_call: TRBD2
v_call: TRBV25-1
j_call: TRBJ2-3
cdr3_nt: TGTGCCAGCAGTGGGCGGGGGGGACCCGCAGATACGCAGTATTTT
cdr3_aa: CASSGRGGPADTQYF

clone_size: -
d_call: TRBD2
v_call: TRBV6-5
j_call: TRBJ2-1
cdr3_nt: TGTGCCAGCAAGCCCGGACTAGCATTGGTCTATGAGCAGTTCTTC
cdr3_aa: CASKPGLALVYEQFF

clone_size: -
d_call: TRBD1
v_call: TRBV19
j_call: TRBJ2-3
cdr3_nt: TGTGCCAGTAGTCCCACGGGGACAGCCTTCACAGATACGCAGTATTTT
cdr3_aa: CASSPTGTAFTDTQYF

clone_size: -
d_call: TRBD1
v_call: TRBV5-1
j_call: TRBJ2-7
cdr3_nt: TGCGCCAGCAGCCCACCACAGGGGAACGAGCAGTACTTC
cdr3_aa: CASSPPQGNEQYF

clone_size: once
d_call: -
v_call: TRBV2
j_call: TRBJ1-1
cdr3_nt: TGTGCCAGCAGTGACCAGACAGGGAACACTGAAGCTTTCTTT
cdr3_aa: CASSDQTGNTEAFF

clone_size: -
d_call: -
v_call: TRBV24-1
j_call: TRBJ1-1
cdr3_nt: TGTGCCACCAGTGATTTAACCAACACTGAAGCTTTCTTT
cdr3_aa: CATSDLTNTEAFF

clone_size: -
d_call: -
v_call: TRBV11-2
j_call: TRBJ1-4
cdr3_nt: TGTGCCAGCAGCTTTGGAACTAATGAAAAACTGTTTTTT
cdr3_aa: CASSFGTNEKLFF

clone_size: -
d_call: -
v_call: TRBV15
j_call: TRBJ2-3
cdr3_nt: TGTGCCACCAGCAGAGGGCGGGACCACCGGCCAGATACGCAGTATTTT
cdr3_aa: CATSRGRDHRPDTQYF

clone_size: -
d_call: -
v_call: TRBV14
j_call: TRBJ2-5
cdr3_nt: TGTGCCAGCAGCCAAGATGCGGTACAAGAGACCCAGTACTTC
cdr3_aa: CASSQDAVQETQYF

clone_size: -
d_call: -
v_call: TRBV7-8
j_call: TRBJ2-1
cdr3_nt: TGTGCCAGCAGCTTGGAGGGGGGGGGCCGCAATGAGCAGTTCTTC
cdr3_aa: CASSLEGGGRNEQFF

clone_size: once
d_call: -
v_call: TRBV7-2
j_call: TRBJ2-7
cdr3_nt: TGTGCCAGCAGCCGGGCCCCCGAGACCTACGAGCAGTACTTC
cdr3_aa: CASSRAPETYEQYF

clone_size: -
d_call: TRBD2
v_call: TRBV5-1
j_call: TRBJ2-7
cdr3_nt: TGCGCCAGCAGCTTGGTTAGCGGGGCCAGATACGAGCAGTACTTC
cdr3_aa: CASSLVSGARYEQYF